A single sample gave rise to the 15 T cell receptor beta chains below, sequenced in a study of T-cell reconstitution after alpha-beta-depleted transplantation in children. TCRbeta library preparation incorporated unique molecular identifiers. TCRdb redid the calling of the PCR reads with MiXCR, one entry per CDR3 protein. The sample contains nearly 550,000 distinct CDR3 sequences, roughly 18% of which appear only once. Sample: PBMCs from the stem cell graft donor, taken from the stem cell graft. These TCRs come from a human donor who donated a stem cell graft to a child with acute lymphoblastic leukemia.

The chain couples TRBV7-9 to TRBJ2-7, with 7 positions matching TRBD1. The CDR3 is made up of 14 amino acids. The junction had 4 bases not matched to a gene; V was cut back by 3 bases and J by 2 bases. Per the germline V gene, CDR1 is SEHNR and CDR2 is FQNEAQ (reference sequence). The CDR3 nucleotides read TGTGCCAGCAGCTTTGACAGGGTTCCCTACGAGCAGTACTTC. Translation: CASSFDRVPYEQYF.

V gene TRBV5-1 combines with J gene TRBJ2-1; D not resolved. Germline assignment: CDR1 SGHRS and CDR2 YFSETQ. V shed 0 bases and J shed 2 bases, with 9 bases lying between them. CDR3 length: 15 residues. CDR3 sequence: CASSLGALTYNEQFF. In nucleotides, the CDR3 is TGCGCCAGCAGCTTGGGAGCGCTGACCTACAATGAGCAGTTCTTC.

This clonotype was detected ten times or more. J is TRBJ2-5 and V is TRBV12-3 or TRBV12-4, with 12 positions matching TRBD2. The CDR3 length is 15 residues. The ends lost 6 bases at V and 5 bases at J; junction bases unmatched: 7. CDR3 sequence (DNA): TGTGCCAGCAGGGCTAGCGGGAGGGAACGTGAGACCCAGTACTTC. Translating it yields CASRASGRERETQYF.

Ten or more counts support this clonotype. The rearrangement joins TRBV9 to TRBJ1-1, with D possibly TRBD1 on 6 matching bases. From germline, CDR1 is SGDLS and CDR2 YYNGEE. Trimming shortened V by 3 bases and J by 1 base, and 16 bases separated the two germline ends. The CDR3 has 16 amino acids. Here the CDR3 DNA reads TGTGCCAGCAGCGCCCCTTTGGGACACCAGAACACTGAAGCTTTCTTT. This codes for CASSAPLGHQNTEAFF.

This rearrangement joins TRBV5-1 to TRBJ2-3, with D perhaps matching TRBD2 (5 bases). CDR3 length: 16 amino acids. Trimming shortened V by 5 bases and J by 1 base, and 17 bases separated the two germline ends. CDR1 and CDR2 from the germline V gene are SGHRS and YFSETQ. Written as DNA, the CDR3 is TGCGCCAGCAGTTCCGGAGACGGGATGGGCACAGATACGCAGTATTTT. Its protein is CASSSGDGMGTDTQYF. Variable domain in full (rest from reference TRBV5-1 and TRBJ2-3): KAGVTQTPRYLIKTRGQQVTLSCSPISGHRSVSWYQQTPGQGLQFLFEYFSETQRNKGNFPGRFSGRQFSNSRSEMNVSTLELGDSALYLCASSSGDGMGTDTQYFGPGTRLTVL.

This chain joins TRBV12-3 or TRBV12-4 and TRBJ1-1, with D perhaps TRBD1 (5 bases). There are 13 residues in the CDR3. V was clipped by 8 bases and J by 4 bases, with 14 bases between them. CDR3 in amino acids: CASGGVIGTEAFF. CDR3 DNA sequence: TGTGCCAGCGGGGGAGTTATAGGCACTGAAGCTTTCTTT.

CDR3 nucleotide sequence: TGTGCCAGCAGCTTAGAATTCAGCTTCTACGAGCAGTACTTC. Its translation is CASSLEFSFYEQYF. The chain links TRBV7-2 to TRBJ2-7; D call uncertain. The V end lost 1 base, the J end lost 3 bases, and 10 bases lay between the germline ends. This CDR3 region has 14 residues. Germline assignment: CDR1 SGHTA and CDR2 FQGNSA.

V is TRBV7-3 and J is TRBJ2-3; D remains ambiguous. Per the germline V gene, CDR1 is SGHTA and CDR2 is FQGTGA. V was pared by 1 base and J by 2 bases, with 4 bases between. This CDR3 is built from 13 residues. In DNA, the CDR3 is TGTGCCAGCAGCTTAATGTCCACAGATACGCAGTATTTT. Its translation: CASSLMSTDTQYF.

This clonotype has just a few counts. The rearrangement joins TRBV10-2 to TRBJ2-7, with no clear D. Germline CDR1 is WSHSY and CDR2 is SAAADI. Trimming removed 4 bases from V and 0 bases from J, with 13 bases in between. This CDR3 has 15 residues. The CDR3 nucleotides are TGCGCCAGCAGTGCGGTCAGGTCCTACTCCTACGAGCAGTACTTC. Its protein product is CASSAVRSYSYEQYF.

This clonotype has a handful of counts. The chain carries TRBV5-1 and TRBJ2-7; D might be TRBD1 (6 bases). The CDR3 extends over 14 amino acids. Germline loops: CDR1 SGHRS, CDR2 YFSETQ. V gave up 4 bases and J gave up 1 base, with 12 bases separating them. DNA for the CDR3: TGCGCCAGCAGCGGATGGACAGCTTCCTACGAGCAGTACTTC. It yields the protein CASSGWTASYEQYF.

This clonotype was observed a few times. The chain's CDR3 is CSVAADSEQYF. DNA of the CDR3: TGCAGCGTCGCCGCGGACAGCGAGCAGTACTTC. The V call is TRBV29-1, the J call TRBJ2-7, with a possible D match to TRBD1 (6 bases). The germline CDR1 and CDR2 sequences are SQVTM and ANQGSEA. CDR3 length equals 11 residues. Trimming took 6 bases from V and 6 from J, leaving 12 bases between them.

The chain recombines TRBV5-1 with TRBJ2-2, with D possibly being TRBD1 (6 bases). The CDR3 has 13 amino acids. Germline V gene data show CDR1 as SGHRS and CDR2 as YFSETQ. Trimming took 7 bases from V and 3 from J, leaving 10 bases between them. This CDR3 is CASGGQHTGELFF. For the CDR3, the DNA is TGCGCCAGCGGTGGACAGCACACCGGGGAGCTGTTTTTT.

The chain recombines TRBV15 with TRBJ2-7; D gene unclear. The V end lost 5 bases, the J end lost 1 base, and 6 bases lay between the germline ends. The germline V gene has CDR1 LNHNV and CDR2 YYDKDF (reference sequence). The CDR3 runs to 12 residues. This CDR3 reads CATSDRSYEQYF. As DNA, the CDR3 is TGTGCCACCAGCGACCGGTCCTACGAGCAGTACTTC.

V and J are TRBV29-1 and TRBJ1-1, with D possibly TRBD1 on 5 matching bases. CDR1 SQVTM and CDR2 ANQGSEA come from the germline V gene. Trimming cost V 5 bases and J 2 bases, with 15 bases left between them. The CDR3 length is 14 residues. The CDR3 here is CSVNPAGRNTEAFF. In nucleotides, the CDR3 is TGCAGCGTTAACCCTGCGGGGCGAAACACTGAAGCTTTCTTT.

The rearrangement links TRBV6-4 to TRBJ1-6; D is possibly TRBD1 (6 bases). CDR1 is MRHNA, CDR2 SNTAGT, per germline. This CDR3 has 15 residues. Trimming shortened V by 6 bases and J by 8 bases, and 17 bases separated the two germline ends. CDR3 loop: CASRARGSWDSPLHF. The CDR3 DNA is TGTGCCAGCAGGGCCAGGGGTTCGTGGGATTCACCCCTCCACTTT.